This entry lists 26 T cell receptor beta chains sequenced from one sample in a study of shared clonotypes between healthy human individuals. Produced via immunoSEQ multiplex PCR; TCRdb's table is partial and in-frame only. The table shows 450,000 to 550,000 clones, with 70% to 80% occurring only once. The sequencing input was PBMCs. The receptor source for this set is a woman aged 40-49 years in good health. Some clones in this sample may be carry-over from other donors' samples.

This clone appeared once. DNA for the CDR3: TGCAGCGCCTATCTGGTCCGGGGGGGCTTTGGCACTGAAGCTTTCTTT. Translation gives CSAYLVRGGFGTEAFF. The rearrangement uses TRBV29-1 and TRBJ1-1; possibly TRBD1 for D (6 bases). The ends were cut back, 7 bases at V and 4 bases at J, with 25 bases in the middle. The CDR3 contains 16 residues. Germline CDR1 reads SQVTM; CDR2 reads ANQGSEA. Full variable domain (remainder filled in from reference TRBV29-1 and TRBJ1-1): SAVISQKPSRDICQRGTSLTIQCQVDSQVTMMFWYRQQPGQSLTLIATANQGSEATYESGFVIDKFPISRPNLTFSTLTVSNMSPEDSSIYLCSAYLVRGGFGTEAFFGQGTRLTVV.

The genes are TRBV6-1 and TRBJ2-7; D remains unclear. Germline CDR1 is MNHNS and CDR2 is SASEGT. V dropped 3 bases and J dropped 6 bases, with 12 bases sitting between them. The CDR3 sequence is 13 residues long. DNA of the CDR3: TGTGCCAGCAGTGAGTCTTGGTGGCTCGAGCAGTACTTC. This translates into CASSESWWLEQYF.

This chain uses TRBV27 with TRBJ1-1, with unresolved D. V was cut by 3 bases and J by 2 bases, with 10 bases left in between. The germline CDR1 and CDR2 sequences are MNHEY and SMNVEV (reference sequence). This CDR3 has 14 amino acids. CDR3 loop: CASSFARINTEAFF. DNA of the CDR3: TGTGCCAGCAGTTTCGCCAGAATAAACACTGAAGCTTTCTTT.

The chain uses TRBV6-6 and TRBJ2-3; 8 bases map to TRBD2. The CDR3 is 14 residues long. Germline CDR1 reads MNHNY; CDR2 reads SVGAGI (reference sequence). Germline trimming cut 5 bases from V and 1 base from J; bases unmatched to any gene: 2. The CDR3 loop reads CASSQAGGTDTQYF. The CDR3 DNA is TGTGCCAGCAGTCAAGCGGGGGGCACAGATACGCAGTATTTT.

This rearrangement joins TRBV25-1 to TRBJ1-2, with D uncertain. Looked up from germline, CDR1 is MGHDK and CDR2 is SYGVNS. CDR3 length: 14 amino acids. V dropped 4 bases and J dropped 6 bases, with 15 bases sitting between them. The CDR3 loop is CASSAAFIGDGYTF. The CDR3 DNA reads as TGTGCCAGCAGTGCTGCTTTTATCGGAGATGGCTACACCTTC.

The genes are TRBV4-1 and TRBJ2-1; 8 bases are a match to TRBD2. CDR3 length equals 17 residues. Per the germline V gene, CDR1 is MGHRA and CDR2 is YSYEKL. Losses at the gene ends were 1 base for V and 0 bases for J; bases not matched to a gene: 5. In nucleotides, the CDR3 is TGCGCCAGCAGCCAAGTAAGCGGGAGCCCCTCCTACAATGAGCAGTTCTTC. It encodes CASSQVSGSPSYNEQFF.

Turning to this clone: A much larger clone lies a single base off, so this may be a read error. The chain carries TRBV11-2 and TRBJ1-2, with D maybe TRBD1 (6 bases). This CDR3 contains 13 residues. Germline values: CDR1 SGHAT, CDR2 FQNNGV. V lost 1 base and J 4 bases, leaving 7 bases between the germline ends. The DNA of the CDR3 is TGTGCCAGCAGCTTAGGGGGGGCCTATGGCTACACCTTC. Translation gives CASSLGGAYGYTF.

The chain carries TRBV19 and TRBJ1-4, with 9 bases aligning to TRBD1. Germline CDR1 reads LNHDA; CDR2 reads SQIVND (reference sequence). The CDR3 spans 14 residues. With 4 bases clipped from V and 7 bases from J, the junction kept 4 bases outside the gene matches. The CDR3 DNA reads TGTGCCAGTAGTACAGACAGGGGGAGTGAAAAACTGTTTTTT. Its protein is CASSTDRGSEKLFF.

The chain uses TRBV10-2 and TRBJ1-2; 7 bases agree with TRBD1. Unmatched junction bases numbered 6, after V lost 3 bases and J lost 5 bases. CDR3 length equals 14 residues. Germline V gene data show CDR1 as WSHSY and CDR2 as SAAADI. CDR3 in DNA: TGCGCCAGCAGTGAAGCGACAGGGATATATGGCTACACCTTC. Amino acid sequence: CASSEATGIYGYTF.

The chain has TRBV6-5 and TRBJ2-7; perhaps TRBD2 as D (5 bases). V dropped 0 bases and J dropped 4 bases, with 7 bases sitting between them. The CDR3 loop spans 13 amino acids. Germline V gene data show CDR1 as MNHEY and CDR2 as SVGAGI. The DNA for the CDR3 is TGTGCCAGCAGTTACTCGGCGGGTTACGAGCAGTACTTC. Encoded protein: CASSYSAGYEQYF.

This clone occurred a few times. The V gene is TRBV28, the J gene TRBJ2-2, with D unresolved. The V end lost 8 bases, the J end lost 3 bases, and 13 bases lay between the germline ends. The germline CDR1 and CDR2 sequences are MDHEN and SYDVKM. This CDR3 contains 14 residues. The CDR3 nucleotides are TGTGCCAGCCGCCCCCGAGGCCACACCGGGGAGCTGTTTTTT. As protein: CASRPRGHTGELFF.

The J gene is TRBJ2-7, the V gene TRBV19, with TRBD2 matching 8 bases. J was trimmed by 2 bases and V by 6 bases; bases with no gene match: 9. The V gene's germline CDR1 is LNHDA and CDR2 SQIVND (reference sequence). The CDR3 is made up of 15 amino acids. The chain's CDR3 is CASSPSGGLTYEQYF. CDR3 DNA: TGTGCCAGTAGCCCTTCGGGGGGGCTAACCTACGAGCAGTACTTC.

At least ten counts were recorded for this clone. V gene TRBV29-1 combines with J gene TRBJ2-1, with 13 bases that match TRBD2. Germline trimming cut 0 bases from V and 7 bases from J; bases unmatched to any gene: 9. Germline V gives CDR1 SQVTM, CDR2 ANQGSEA. The CDR3 loop spans 17 amino acids. CDR3 amino acids: CSVEDGGLAGISNEQFF. CDR3 nucleotides: TGCAGCGTTGAAGATGGGGGACTAGCGGGAATCTCTAATGAGCAGTTCTTC.

Regarding this clone: Other DNA sequences of this sample code for an identical CDR3. The chain joins TRBV20-1 to TRBJ2-3, with D possibly being TRBD2 (5 bases). Trimming took 6 bases from V and 5 from J, leaving 9 bases between them. The CDR3 totals 11 residues. The V gene's germline CDR1 is DFQATT and CDR2 SNEGSKA (reference sequence). The DNA of the CDR3 is TGCAGTGCCCCCGAGGGAGATACGCAGTATTTT. Amino acid sequence: CSAPEGDTQYF.

This clone was picked up many times. This rearrangement joins TRBV14 to TRBJ2-1; a possible D gene is TRBD2 (6 bases). The V end was cut by 1 base, the J end by 6 bases, with 13 bases between. Germline assignment: CDR1 SGHDN and CDR2 FVKESK. The CDR3 is made up of 15 amino acids. CDR3 sequence: CASSQASSAGNEQFF. CDR3 sequence (DNA): TGTGCCAGCAGCCAAGCCTCATCAGCGGGCAATGAGCAGTTCTTC. Full variable domain (outside the CDR3, taken from reference TRBV14 and TRBJ2-1): EAGVTQFPSHSVIEKGQTVTLRCDPISGHDNLYWYRRVMGKEIKFLLHFVKESKQDESGMPNNRFLAERTGGTYSTLKVQPAELEDSGVYFCASSQASSAGNEQFFGPGTRLTVL.

The sample holds a few counts of this clone. V gene TRBV10-2 combines with J gene TRBJ2-7, with a possible D match to TRBD2 (5 bases). The CDR3 is 11 amino acids. Trimming pared 4 bases from V and 6 bases from J, leaving 7 bases between. CDR1 and CDR2 (germline): WSHSY, SAAADI. The CDR3 loop is CASSGGAEQYF. In DNA, the CDR3 is TGCGCCAGCAGTGGGGGAGCCGAGCAGTACTTC.

The chain joins TRBV2 to TRBJ1-4; D gene uncertain. CDR1 is SNHLY, CDR2 FYNNEI, per germline. V was pared by 1 base and J by 5 bases, with 14 bases between. This CDR3 is built from 16 residues. The CDR3 protein is CASSEVPRRVNEKLFF. The CDR3 DNA reads TGTGCCAGCAGTGAAGTGCCAAGGCGAGTAAATGAAAAACTGTTTTTT.

This sequence joins TRBV10-1 and TRBJ2-7, with 8 positions matching TRBD1. V dropped 3 bases and J dropped 4; count of bases not matched to a gene: 20. The germline V gene has CDR1 WNHNN and CDR2 SYGVQD (reference sequence). The CDR3 covers 19 residues. CDR3 DNA: TGCGCCAGCAGTGACCATCGGGGCTGGACAGGGAGGACGCCGTACGAGCAGTACTTC. Encoded protein: CASSDHRGWTGRTPYEQYF.

The genes are TRBV23-1 and TRBJ1-4, with TRBD1 as a possible D gene (5 bases). TRBV23-1 counts as an open reading frame of uncertain function. Trimming took 4 bases from V and 5 from J, leaving 17 bases between them. This CDR3 has 16 residues. The CDR3 sequence is CASSLEGTSRNEKLFF. The CDR3 DNA sequence: TGCGCCAGCAGTCTTGAAGGGACCTCAAGGAATGAAAAACTGTTTTTT.

The rearrangement links TRBV5-1 to TRBJ1-4; TRBD1 matches at 9 bases. This CDR3 has 15 residues. Germline CDR1 is SGHRS and CDR2 is YFSETQ. V trimming: 4 bases; J trimming: 4 bases; junction bases outside the gene matches: 5. This CDR3 reads CASSHRQGDNEKLFF. As DNA, the CDR3 is TGCGCCAGCAGCCACCGACAGGGGGATAATGAAAAACTGTTTTTT.

This clone came up once. The chain uses TRBV5-1 and TRBJ2-5; D uncertain. CDR3 length: 13 amino acids. Trimming took 1 base from V and 3 from J, leaving 7 bases between them. In germline, CDR1 is SGHRS, CDR2 YFSETQ. The CDR3 nucleotides are TGCGCCAGCAGCTTGCCAACTAAAGAGACCCAGTACTTC. Its protein is CASSLPTKETQYF.

In its sample, this clone was seen a few times. The DNA for the CDR3 is TGTGCCAGCAGCTTGGGGCTTTCTGCAGATACGCAGTATTTT. Residues: CASSLGLSADTQYF. This sequence joins TRBV5-8 and TRBJ2-3; the D is unclear. The CDR3 runs 14 residues. V was clipped by 0 bases and J by 4 bases, with 9 bases between them. The germline V gene encodes CDR1 SGHTS and CDR2 YDEGEE.

Notes on this clone: Other DNA sequences within the sample encode an identical CDR3. The chain is built from TRBV7-8 and TRBJ2-7; the D gene could be TRBD1 or TRBD2 (5 bases each). V shed 1 base and J shed 3 bases, with 10 bases lying between them. Germline V CDR1 and CDR2: SGHVS, FQNEAQ. This CDR3 has 14 residues. The CDR3 DNA is TGTGCCAGCAGCTTAGTAGGGACCAGCTACGAGCAGTACTTC. This codes for CASSLVGTSYEQYF.

This clone was counted between two and nine times. J is TRBJ2-5 and V is TRBV5-1; 7 bases map to TRBD1. The germline CDR1 and CDR2 sequences are SGHRS and YFSETQ. The CDR3 covers 14 residues. Trimming cost V 4 bases and J 1 base; bases outside gene matches: 4. The CDR3 DNA is TGCGCCAGCAGCCAGGGACAGTCCCAAGAGACCCAGTACTTC. Translating gives CASSQGQSQETQYF.

The rearrangement uses TRBV5-1 and TRBJ1-1; a possible D gene is TRBD1 (6 bases). V was shortened by 0 bases and J by 1 base, with 13 bases between the two germline ends. CDR3 size: 16 residues. Looked up from germline, CDR1 is SGHRS and CDR2 is YFSETQ. CDR3 sequence (DNA): TGCGCCAGCAGCTTGGAAACAGGGATTTCGAACACTGAAGCTTTCTTT. This sequence encodes CASSLETGISNTEAFF.

The chain recombines TRBV4-3 with TRBJ1-4, with D perhaps TRBD1 (6 bases). CDR1 is LGHNA and CDR2 is YSLEER in the germline V gene. CDR3 size: 16 residues. V gave up 1 base and J gave up 7 bases, with 16 bases separating them. CDR3 DNA sequence: TGCGCCAGCAGCCAAGGTTCAGGCGGGACACCTGAAAAACTGTTTTTT. It is translated as CASSQGSGGTPEKLFF.